A selection of T cell receptor beta chains follows, all from one sample in a study of blood T cell repertoires in COVID-19. Sequencing was performed with immunoSEQ multiplex PCR; in TCRdb, only in-frame clones are kept and a portion is missing. Altogether about 240,000 clones are present, around 86% being singletons, with the ten largest covering 10% to 15%. Sequenced sample: peripheral blood. These receptors were obtained from an elderly man with acute or convalescent COVID-19. CDR3s include the opening cysteine and the closing phenylalanine or tryptophan. D genes are given only for firm matches. The size field is filled for only some rows; it gives once, few, many or a size class.

J gene	V gene	clone size	D gene	CDR3 protein	CDR3 DNA
TRBJ2-7	TRBV7-2	NA	NA	CASSPKRGLGHEQYF	TGTGCCAGCAGCCCGAAACGAGGGTTAGGCCACGAGCAGTACTTC
TRBJ2-5	TRBV5-6	NA	NA	CASTLRETQYF	TGTGCCAGCACCCTGAGGGAGACCCAGTACTTC
TRBJ1-5	TRBV19	NA	TRBD1	CASRLQGARNQPQHF	TGTGCCAGTAGATTACAGGGGGCACGCAATCAGCCCCAGCATTTT
TRBJ1-2	TRBV3-1/TRBV3-2	NA	TRBD1	CASSPQWDRTSPYGYTF	TGTGCCAGCAGCCCGCAATGGGACAGAACAAGCCCATATGGCTACACCTTC
TRBJ2-1	TRBV6-6	NA	NA	CASSPLTGSYNEQFF	TGTGCCAGCAGTCCCCTAACAGGGTCCTACAATGAGCAGTTCTTC
TRBJ2-1	TRBV19	NA	TRBD2	CASSAGLAASEQFF	TGTGCCAGTAGCGCGGGACTAGCGGCTTCTGAGCAGTTCTTC
TRBJ1-2	TRBV5-1	NA	NA	CASSPRVPSNYGYTF	TGCGCCAGCAGCCCCAGGGTGCCCTCTAACTATGGCTACACCTTC
TRBJ2-3	TRBV5-1	NA	TRBD2	CASSPAGGLRTDTQYF	TGCGCCAGCAGCCCGGCGGGGGGTTTGAGGACAGATACGCAGTATTTT
TRBJ2-1	TRBV6-5	NA	TRBD1	CASTGQGYNEQFF	TGTGCCAGCACGGGACAGGGTTACAATGAGCAGTTCTTC
TRBJ1-1	TRBV7-8	NA	TRBD1	CASSSGTGGWGGDTEAFF	TGTGCCAGCAGCTCCGGGACAGGGGGCTGGGGGGGCGACACTGAAGCTTTCTTT
TRBJ1-1	TRBV19	NA	NA	CASSIQVMNTEAFF	TGTGCCAGTAGTATACAGGTCATGAACACTGAAGCTTTCTTT
TRBJ1-4	TRBV3-1/TRBV3-2	NA	NA	CASSLKGTREEKLFF	TGTGCCAGCAGCCTTAAGGGGACACGAGAAGAAAAACTGTTTTTT
TRBJ1-2	TRBV9	NA	NA	CASSVLERGGRYTF	TGTGCCAGCAGCGTCCTCGAGAGGGGAGGTCGGTACACCTTC
TRBJ1-5	TRBV12-3/TRBV12-4	NA	NA	CASSAGITQPQHF	TGTGCCAGCAGTGCAGGGATAACTCAGCCCCAGCATTTT
TRBJ2-5	TRBV19	NA	TRBD2	CASSRGLAGAETQYF	TGTGCCAGTAGCCGGGGACTAGCGGGAGCAGAGACCCAGTACTTC
TRBJ1-3	TRBV28	NA	TRBD1	CASSPGQTGNTIYF	TGTGCCAGCAGCCCGGGACAGACTGGAAACACCATATATTTT
TRBJ2-3	TRBV7-2	NA	TRBD2	CASRPGLATDTQYF	TGTGCCAGCAGGCCCGGACTAGCGACAGATACGCAGTATTTT
TRBJ1-6	TRBV5-1	once	NA	CASSPGGASPLHF	TGCGCCAGCAGCCCGGGGGGGGCTTCACCCCTCCACTTT
TRBJ1-6	TRBV6-2/TRBV6-3	once	NA	CASSPGTGSSPLHF	TGTGCCAGCAGTCCCGGGACCGGGAGTTCACCCCTCCACTTT
TRBJ2-3	TRBV5-4	few	TRBD1	CASGTVGTDTQYF	TGTGCCAGCGGGACAGTTGGCACAGATACGCAGTATTTT
TRBJ2-2	TRBV5-1	NA	TRBD1	CASSLAGQGKTGELFF	TGCGCCAGCAGCTTGGCAGGACAGGGGAAAACCGGGGAGCTGTTTTTT
TRBJ2-2	TRBV5-1	once	NA	CASSLGGANTGELFF	TGCGCCAGCAGCTTGGGGGGCGCGAACACCGGGGAGCTGTTTTTT
TRBJ1-5	TRBV6-5	NA	TRBD1	CASSRKQGAGQPQHF	TGTGCCAGCAGTCGAAAACAGGGGGCAGGTCAGCCCCAGCATTTT
TRBJ1-2	TRBV29-1	NA	NA	CSVWGGGYTF	TGCAGCGTGTGGGGCGGTGGCTACACCTTC
TRBJ1-4	TRBV2	NA	NA	CASTMTPQGEKLFF	TGTGCCAGCACCATGACCCCGCAGGGTGAAAAACTGTTTTTT
TRBJ2-1	TRBV3-1/TRBV3-2	NA	NA	CASSHSSGVTYNEQFF	TGTGCCAGCAGCCATTCGTCGGGGGTTACCTACAATGAGCAGTTCTTC
TRBJ2-7	TRBV18	NA	NA	CASSPVVTRYSEQYF	TGTGCCAGCTCACCAGTTGTCACTCGTTACTCCGAGCAGTACTTC
TRBJ2-1	TRBV15	NA	TRBD1	CATSRDVTGGIDEQFF	TGTGCCACCAGCAGAGATGTGACAGGGGGCATCGATGAGCAGTTCTTC
TRBJ2-1	TRBV11-3	NA	NA	CASSHTRTEDSSYNEQFF	TGTGCCAGCAGCCATACCCGGACAGAAGACAGCTCCTACAATGAGCAGTTCTTC
TRBJ2-7	TRBV11-2	NA	TRBD2	CASSSGAYEQYF	TGTGCCAGCTCTAGCGGTGCCTACGAGCAGTACTTC
TRBJ2-1	TRBV7-2	NA	NA	CASSLVGTADPNEQFF	TGTGCCAGCAGCTTAGTTGGAACAGCAGATCCCAATGAGCAGTTCTTC
TRBJ2-3	TRBV5-1	once	TRBD1	CASSFGQGTDTQYF	TGCGCCAGCAGCTTTGGACAGGGGACAGATACGCAGTATTTT
TRBJ2-7	TRBV7-8	NA	TRBD2	CASSFVGLAGLPSYEQYF	TGTGCCAGCAGCTTTGTCGGGCTAGCGGGCCTTCCATCCTACGAGCAGTACTTC
TRBJ1-4	TRBV11-3	once	TRBD1	CASSSGPGQGEKLFF	TGTGCCAGCAGCTCCGGGCCGGGACAGGGTGAAAAACTGTTTTTT
TRBJ1-5	TRBV6-1	NA	TRBD1	CASSEMTGANQPQHF	TGTGCCAGCAGTGAAATGACAGGGGCAAATCAGCCCCAGCATTTT
TRBJ1-5	TRBV5-1	NA	TRBD1	CASSLAPGQGSNQPQHF	TGCGCCAGCAGCTTGGCGCCGGGACAGGGTAGCAATCAGCCCCAGCATTTT
TRBJ2-7	TRBV10-3	NA	NA	CAISARYEQYF	TGTGCCATCAGTGCCCGTTACGAGCAGTACTTC
TRBJ2-3	TRBV28	NA	TRBD1	CASSLWGTGTDTQYF	TGTGCCAGCAGTTTATGGGGGACAGGCACAGATACGCAGTATTTT
TRBJ1-5	TRBV19	NA	TRBD1	CASSQDREIHRPQHF	TGTGCCAGTAGTCAGGACAGGGAAATTCATCGCCCCCAGCATTTT
TRBJ2-1	TRBV24-1	once	NA	CATRRTAYNEQFF	TGTGCCACCAGGAGGACAGCCTACAATGAGCAGTTCTTC
TRBJ2-5	TRBV5-6	NA	NA	CASSSGFTPETQYF	TGTGCCAGCAGCTCGGGATTTACCCCGGAGACCCAGTACTTC
TRBJ2-1	TRBV5-6	NA	TRBD1	CASSSRDRPYNEQFF	TGTGCCAGCAGCTCCCGGGACAGACCCTACAATGAGCAGTTCTTC
TRBJ1-5	TRBV15	NA	NA	CATSAPGREHSNQPQHF	TGTGCCACCAGCGCCCCGGGGCGGGAACATAGCAATCAGCCCCAGCATTTT
TRBJ2-7	TRBV5-4	NA	NA	CASSPSDTSSPYEQYF	TGTGCCAGCAGCCCATCGGACACCTCCTCTCCTTACGAGCAGTACTTC
TRBJ1-3	TRBV6-6	NA	TRBD1	CASRRDRAQGNTIYF	TGTGCCAGCAGACGCGACAGGGCGCAGGGGAACACCATATATTTT
TRBJ2-3	TRBV21-1	once	NA	CASSQPVAGAGDTQYF	TGTGCCAGCAGCCAACCCGTAGCGGGGGCGGGAGATACGCAGTATTTT
TRBJ1-5	TRBV6-2/TRBV6-3	NA	TRBD1	CASSVPGQGGFQPQHF	TGTGCCAGCAGTGTACCGGGACAGGGAGGTTTTCAGCCCCAGCATTTT
TRBJ1-4	TRBV3-1/TRBV3-2	NA	TRBD1	CASSPTTGKGKLFF	TGTGCCAGCAGCCCGACGACAGGGAAAGGAAAACTGTTTTTT
TRBJ2-7	TRBV5-1	NA	TRBD2	CASSLVAGVGEQYF	TGCGCCAGCAGCTTGGTGGCGGGAGTGGGCGAGCAGTACTTC
TRBJ1-1	TRBV4-1	NA	NA	CASSRQERGNTEAFF	TGCGCCAGCAGCCGGCAAGAAAGGGGGAACACTGAAGCTTTCTTT
TRBJ2-3	TRBV2	NA	NA	CASSETMGATQYF	TGTGCCAGCAGTGAAACGATGGGGGCTACGCAGTATTTT